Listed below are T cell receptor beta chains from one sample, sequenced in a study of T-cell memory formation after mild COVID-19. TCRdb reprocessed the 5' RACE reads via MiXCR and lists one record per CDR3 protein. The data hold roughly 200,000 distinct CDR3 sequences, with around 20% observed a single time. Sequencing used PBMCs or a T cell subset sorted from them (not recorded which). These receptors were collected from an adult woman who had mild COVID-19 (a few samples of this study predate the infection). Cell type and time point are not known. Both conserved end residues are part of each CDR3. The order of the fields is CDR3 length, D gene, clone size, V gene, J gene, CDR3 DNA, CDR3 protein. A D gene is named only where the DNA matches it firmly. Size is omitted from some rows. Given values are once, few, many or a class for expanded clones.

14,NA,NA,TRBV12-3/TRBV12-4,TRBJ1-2,TGTGCCAGCAGTGTCCAGAGGTCCGGGGATGGCTACACCTTC,CASSVQRSGDGYTF
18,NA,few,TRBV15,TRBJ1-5,TGTGCCACCAGCAGAGGAGAGGTCCGCGGTGCGGGCAATCAGCCCCAGCATTTT,CATSRGEVRGAGNQPQHF
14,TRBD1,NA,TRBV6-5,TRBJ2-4,TGTGCCAGCAGTCAATTGGGACAGGGAGACATTCAGTACTTC,CASSQLGQGDIQYF
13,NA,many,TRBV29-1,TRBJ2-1,TGCAGCGTTGCCCGGGACACGAACAATGAGCAGTTCTTC,CSVARDTNNEQFF
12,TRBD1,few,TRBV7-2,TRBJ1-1,TGTGCCAGCAGCAAAGACAGGGTTGAAGCTTTCTTT,CASSKDRVEAFF
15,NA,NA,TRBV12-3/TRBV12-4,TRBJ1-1,TGTGCCAGCAGTTCCAAACAGGTTTGGTTGGATGAAGCTTTCTTT,CASSSKQVWLDEAFF
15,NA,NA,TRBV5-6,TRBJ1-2,TGTGCCAGCAGCTGGGGACCCCAGAGTTACTATGGCTACACCTTC,CASSWGPQSYYGYTF
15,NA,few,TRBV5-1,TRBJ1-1,TGCGCCAGCAGCTTGATCCCCGACATGAACACTGAAGCTTTCTTT,CASSLIPDMNTEAFF
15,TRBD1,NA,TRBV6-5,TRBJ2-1,TGTGCCAGCAGTTACGTAGGGACAGGGGAGGTAGAGCAGTTCTTC,CASSYVGTGEVEQFF
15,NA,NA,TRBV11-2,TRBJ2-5,TGTGCCAGCAGCTTAGAGGGAGTCCGGCGAGAGACCCAGTACTTC,CASSLEGVRRETQYF
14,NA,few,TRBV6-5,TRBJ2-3,TGTGCCAGCAGTTATATACAGAGCACAGATACGCAGTATTTT,CASSYIQSTDTQYF
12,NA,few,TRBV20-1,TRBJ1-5,TGCAGTGCTAGTCGTTTTGGGCAGCCCCAGCATTTT,CSASRFGQPQHF
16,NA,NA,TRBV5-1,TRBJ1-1,TGCGCCAGCAGCTCTCTTTCCACGACGGGTCACACTGAAGCTTTCTTT,CASSSLSTTGHTEAFF
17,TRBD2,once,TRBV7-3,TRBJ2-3,TGTGCCAGCAGCACCACCGGGACTAGCGGGGGCACAGATACGCAGTATTTT,CASSTTGTSGGTDTQYF
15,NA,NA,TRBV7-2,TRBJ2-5,TGTGCCAGCAGCTTAGGCCAGACTAGTCGAGAGACCCAGTACTTC,CASSLGQTSRETQYF
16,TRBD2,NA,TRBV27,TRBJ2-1,TGTGCCAGCAGTTCGACTCAACTAGCGGGACGGGATGAGCAGTTCTTC,CASSSTQLAGRDEQFF
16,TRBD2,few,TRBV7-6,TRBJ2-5,TGTGCCAGCAGCTTAGGCGGGAGGGCCTTCGGGGAGACCCAGTACTTC,CASSLGGRAFGETQYF
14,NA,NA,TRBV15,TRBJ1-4,TGTGCCACCAGCAGAGGCGGGGACACTGAAAAACTGTTTTTT,CATSRGGDTEKLFF
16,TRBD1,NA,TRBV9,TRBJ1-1,TGTGCCAGCAGCCCTAAGGACAGGGCAGGCGGAACTGAAGCTTTCTTT,CASSPKDRAGGTEAFF
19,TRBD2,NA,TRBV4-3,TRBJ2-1,TGCGCCAGCAGCCCCACTATTGCTGCAGGACTAGCGGTTATCAATGAGCAGTTCTTC,CASSPTIAAGLAVINEQFF
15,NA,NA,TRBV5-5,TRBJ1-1,TGTGCCAGCAGCTTGCTGGGGCAGGTTTTTCTCGAAGCTTTCTTT,CASSLLGQVFLEAFF
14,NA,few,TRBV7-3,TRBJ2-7,TGTGCCAGCAGCCCCGCCGGGGGTTCCTACGAGCAGTACTTC,CASSPAGGSYEQYF
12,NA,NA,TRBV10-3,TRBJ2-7,TGTGCCATCAGTGAGTCGCGCCGCGAGCAGTACTTC,CAISESRREQYF
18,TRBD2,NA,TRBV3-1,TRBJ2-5,TGTGCCAGCAGCCCCCGGGGCGGAGCGGGAGGGCCAAGGGAGACCCAGTACTTC,CASSPRGGAGGPRETQYF
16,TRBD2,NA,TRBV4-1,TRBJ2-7,TGCGCCAGCAGCCATTTGACTAGCGGGAGGGAATACGAGCAGTACTTC,CASSHLTSGREYEQYF
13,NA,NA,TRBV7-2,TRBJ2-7,TGTGCCAGCAGAATCGGAATAGCAAGGGAGCAGTACTTC,CASRIGIAREQYF